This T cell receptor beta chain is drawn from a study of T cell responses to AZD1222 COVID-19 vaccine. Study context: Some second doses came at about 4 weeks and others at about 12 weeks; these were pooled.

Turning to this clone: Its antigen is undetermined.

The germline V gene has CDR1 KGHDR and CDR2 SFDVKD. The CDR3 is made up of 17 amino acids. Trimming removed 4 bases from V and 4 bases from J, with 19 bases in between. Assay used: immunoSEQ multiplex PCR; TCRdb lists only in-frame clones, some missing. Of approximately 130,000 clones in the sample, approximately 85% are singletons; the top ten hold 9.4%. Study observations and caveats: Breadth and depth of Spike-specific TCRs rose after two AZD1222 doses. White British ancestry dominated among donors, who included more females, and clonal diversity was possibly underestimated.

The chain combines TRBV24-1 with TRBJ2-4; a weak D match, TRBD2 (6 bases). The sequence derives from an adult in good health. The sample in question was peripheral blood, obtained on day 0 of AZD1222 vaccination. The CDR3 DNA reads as TGTGCCACCAGTGAGGGGGGATGGAACCCCTCGAAAAACATTCAGTACTTC. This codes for CATSEGGWNPSKNIQYF.